Listed below are T cell receptor beta chains from one sample, sequenced in a study of Graves' ophthalmopathy and Graves' hyperthyroidism. TCRdb itself ran the multiplex PCR reads through MiXCR, one entry per CDR3 protein. The repertoire holds about 200,000 distinct CDR3 sequences, with under 30% as singletons. Specimen: peripheral blood. The source of these receptors is a man in his fifties or sixties with Graves' ophthalmopathy. CDR3s include the opening cysteine and the closing phenylalanine or tryptophan. D genes are given only for firm matches. The listing skips clone size in some rows; elsewhere it reads once, few, many or a size class.

v_gene	j_gene	d_gene	abundance	CDR3aa	CDR3nt
TRBV6-5	TRBJ2-7	TRBD2	many	CASSYGVAGGMSYEQYF	TGTGCCAGCAGTTACGGGGTAGCGGGAGGAATGAGCTACGAGCAGTACTTC
TRBV12-3/TRBV12-4	TRBJ1-5	.	many	CASSLGRAQPQHF	TGTGCCAGCAGTTTAGGCAGGGCCCAGCCCCAGCATTTT
TRBV12-3/TRBV12-4	TRBJ2-2	.	many	CASSLELTGELFF	TGTGCCAGCAGTTTAGAGTTGACCGGGGAGCTGTTTTTT
TRBV7-8	TRBJ2-7	.	.	CASGPMLAYEQYF	TGTGCCAGCGGACCAATGCTAGCCTACGAGCAGTACTTC
TRBV27	TRBJ1-1	TRBD1	.	CASSASGGGSTEAFF	TGTGCCAGCAGTGCCTCAGGGGGGGGGAGCACTGAAGCTTTCTTT
TRBV12-5	TRBJ1-1	.	once	CASGFRAVEAFF	TGTGCTAGTGGTTTTAGGGCAGTTGAAGCTTTCTTT
TRBV7-2	TRBJ2-2	.	.	CASRVPFAGTGELFF	TGTGCCAGCAGAGTCCCATTTGCGGGCACCGGGGAGCTGTTTTTT
TRBV20-1	TRBJ2-5	TRBD2	.	CSARGKFRTSGSGETQYF	TGCAGTGCTAGAGGAAAATTTCGGACTAGCGGGAGTGGGGAGACCCAGTACTTC
TRBV12-3/TRBV12-4	TRBJ1-1	.	.	CASSLAEGLGNTEAFF	TGTGCCAGCAGTTTAGCTGAGGGGCTGGGGAACACTGAAGCTTTCTTT
TRBV7-2	TRBJ2-5	.	many	CASSPGPGLSESETQYF	TGTGCCAGCAGCCCCGGGCCGGGGCTCAGTGAGTCGGAGACCCAGTACTTC
TRBV5-1	TRBJ2-7	.	many	CASSLLDPYEQYF	TGCGCCAGCAGCTTGCTCGACCCCTACGAGCAGTACTTC
TRBV5-1	TRBJ2-7	TRBD2	.	CASSPGGASGTEQYF	TGCGCCAGCAGCCCCGGCGGTGCTAGCGGGACCGAGCAGTACTTC
TRBV29-1	TRBJ2-5	.	many	CSALVRAVQIGETQYF	TGCAGCGCCCTCGTCCGAGCGGTTCAGATCGGGGAGACCCAGTACTTC
TRBV7-8	TRBJ2-7	TRBD2	.	CASSRISGGAYEQYF	TGTGCCAGCAGCCGCATTAGCGGGGGGGCCTACGAGCAGTACTTC
TRBV7-2	TRBJ2-7	TRBD1	.	CASSLQGALEQYF	TGTGCCAGCAGCTTACAGGGGGCGCTCGAGCAGTACTTC
TRBV6-4	TRBJ1-6	.	many	CASSDLDWKPRDHVGSYNSPLHF	TGTGCCAGCAGTGACTTGGACTGGAAACCCCGGGACCATGTGGGCTCCTATAATTCACCCCTCCACTTT
TRBV6-1	TRBJ2-4	.	.	CASSTSYKNIQYF	TGTGCCAGCAGTACTAGCTACAAAAACATTCAGTACTTC
TRBV19	TRBJ1-5	.	many	CASSIVAGGNQPQHF	TGTGCCAGTAGTATTGTCGCGGGAGGCAATCAGCCCCAGCATTTT
TRBV30	TRBJ1-2	TRBD1	many	CAWKGTGRYGYTF	TGTGCCTGGAAGGGGACAGGGAGGTATGGCTACACCTTC
TRBV6-1	TRBJ2-7	TRBD2	few	CATIPTSGPYEQYF	TGTGCCACCATTCCGACTAGCGGTCCCTACGAGCAGTACTTC
TRBV2	TRBJ2-7	.	many	CASSEAGAAYEQYF	TGTGCCAGCAGTGAAGCGGGGGCAGCCTACGAGCAGTACTTC
TRBV30	TRBJ2-7	.	.	CAWSVHQGNEQYF	TGTGCCTGGAGTGTACACCAGGGGAACGAGCAGTACTTC
TRBV6-1	TRBJ1-4	.	.	CASSRFGREGEKLFF	TGTGCCAGCAGCAGATTCGGGAGGGAGGGCGAAAAACTGTTTTTT
TRBV15	TRBJ2-7	.	many	CATSRDSVMSSYEQYF	TGTGCCACCAGCAGAGATTCGGTGATGAGCTCCTACGAGCAGTACTTC
TRBV6-2/TRBV6-3	TRBJ2-6	.	many	CASSYSGANVLTF	TGTGCCAGCAGTTACAGTGGGGCCAACGTCCTGACTTTC
TRBV19	TRBJ1-5	.	many	CASSLDTIQPQHF	TGTGCCAGTAGTCTCGACACGATCCAGCCCCAGCATTTT
TRBV7-8	TRBJ2-2	TRBD2	many	CASSPSGRATGELFF	TGTGCCAGCAGCCCCAGCGGGAGGGCAACCGGGGAGCTGTTTTTT
TRBV15	TRBJ2-4	TRBD2	many	CATSRSGRVNIQYF	TGTGCCACCAGCAGAAGCGGGAGGGTAAACATTCAGTACTTC
TRBV4-2	TRBJ2-5	.	many	CASSPQGSELGETQYF	TGTGCCAGCAGCCCCCAAGGATCAGAGTTAGGAGAGACCCAGTACTTC
TRBV19	TRBJ2-2	.	many	CASQESNTGELFF	TGTGCCAGCCAGGAGTCGAACACCGGGGAGCTGTTTTTT
TRBV4-3	TRBJ1-6	.	.	CASSQDNGGWGSPLHF	TGCGCCAGCAGCCAAGATAACGGCGGCTGGGGTTCACCCCTCCACTTT
TRBV7-9	TRBJ1-2	TRBD1	few	CASSLAGGRYGYTF	TGTGCCAGCAGCTTAGCAGGGGGCCGCTATGGCTACACCTTC
TRBV6-1	TRBJ2-7	TRBD2	many	CASSASGVAYEQYF	TGTGCCAGCAGTGCCAGCGGGGTAGCCTACGAGCAGTACTTC
TRBV18	TRBJ1-6	.	many	CASSPQETSGGNSPLHF	TGTGCCAGCTCACCACAAGAAACGAGTGGCGGTAATTCACCCCTCCACTTT
TRBV10-3	TRBJ1-3	.	once	CAIGGRAYSGNTIYF	TGTGCCATCGGGGGGCGTGCCTACTCTGGAAACACCATATATTTT
TRBV10-1	TRBJ2-5	.	many	CASRLETQYF	TGCGCCAGCAGATTAGAGACCCAGTACTTC
TRBV12-3/TRBV12-4	TRBJ2-2	.	once	CATNGVAGNTGELFF	TGTGCCACCAATGGTGTTGCAGGGAACACCGGGGAGCTGTTTTTT
TRBV6-2/TRBV6-3	TRBJ2-7	.	.	CASTAGPLTEQYF	TGTGCCAGCACCGCAGGGCCCCTCACCGAGCAGTACTTC
TRBV20-1	TRBJ2-7	.	many	CSARVPGSGAEGEQYF	TGCAGTGCTAGAGTACCGGGATCGGGGGCCGAGGGCGAGCAGTACTTC
TRBV6-7	TRBJ1-1	.	.	CASSLGSVNTEAFF	TGTGCCAGCAGCTTAGGTTCAGTGAACACTGAAGCTTTCTTT
TRBV2	TRBJ1-1	.	many	CASKGQGSTEAFF	TGTGCCAGCAAGGGGCAGGGGAGCACTGAAGCTTTCTTT
TRBV5-1	TRBJ2-7	TRBD1	many	CASSLAGDRSYEQYF	TGCGCCAGCAGCTTGGCTGGGGACAGGTCCTACGAGCAGTACTTC
TRBV7-9	TRBJ1-1	.	many	CASSPLGLNTEAFF	TGTGCCAGCAGCCCCCTGGGGCTAAACACTGAAGCTTTCTTT
TRBV11-2	TRBJ2-7	.	many	CASSLGGASFEQYF	TGTGCCAGCAGCTTAGGGGGGGCTAGCTTCGAGCAGTACTTC
TRBV6-1	TRBJ1-2	TRBD1	.	CASRRRQGEGYTF	TGTGCCAGCAGGCGCCGACAGGGCGAGGGCTACACCTTC
TRBV19	TRBJ1-5	TRBD1	many	CASSGGTGNQPQHF	TGTGCCAGTAGTGGAGGGACAGGCAATCAGCCCCAGCATTTT
TRBV15	TRBJ2-2	.	many	CATSKGHFSPNTGELFF	TGTGCCACCAGTAAGGGCCACTTTAGTCCGAACACCGGGGAGCTGTTTTTT
TRBV20-1	TRBJ2-5	TRBD2	many	CSAPETSGTMTQYF	TGCAGTGCGCCCGAAACTAGCGGGACTATGACCCAGTACTTC
TRBV27	TRBJ2-7	.	many	CASSSRLAPYEQYF	TGTGCCAGCAGTTCGCGCCTTGCCCCCTACGAGCAGTACTTC
TRBV6-5	TRBJ2-5	.	.	CASSSPVDQETQYF	TGTGCCAGCAGTTCCCCTGTAGACCAAGAGACCCAGTACTTC
TRBV6-1	TRBJ1-2	TRBD1	many	CASSVLGVGTGFSGYTF	TGTGCCAGCAGTGTCCTTGGTGTGGGGACAGGCTTCAGCGGCTACACCTTC
TRBV7-9	TRBJ2-1	.	many	CASSLARNEQFF	TGTGCCAGCAGTCTGGCGCGCAATGAGCAGTTCTTC
TRBV24-1	TRBJ1-5	TRBD1	many	CATSDSDRGRSQPQHF	TGTGCCACCAGTGATTCGGACAGGGGAAGGAGTCAGCCCCAGCATTTT